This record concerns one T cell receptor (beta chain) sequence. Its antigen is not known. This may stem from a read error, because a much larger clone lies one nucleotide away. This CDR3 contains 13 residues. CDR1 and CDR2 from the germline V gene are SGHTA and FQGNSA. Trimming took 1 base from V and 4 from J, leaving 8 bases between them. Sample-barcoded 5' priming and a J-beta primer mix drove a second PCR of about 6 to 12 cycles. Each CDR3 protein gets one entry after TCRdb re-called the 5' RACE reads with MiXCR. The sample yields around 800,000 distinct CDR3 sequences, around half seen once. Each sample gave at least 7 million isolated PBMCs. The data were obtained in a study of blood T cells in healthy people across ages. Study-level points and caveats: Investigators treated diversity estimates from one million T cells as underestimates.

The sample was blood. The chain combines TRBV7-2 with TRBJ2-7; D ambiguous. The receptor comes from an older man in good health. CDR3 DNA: TGTGCCAGCAGCTTAGGGGCCGAATACGAGCAGTACTTC. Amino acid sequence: CASSLGAEYEQYF.